Listed here are 10 T cell receptor beta chains from one sample, sequenced in a study of early stage breast cancer tumors. The table came from immunoSEQ multiplex PCR; TCRdb's copy has only in-frame clones and leaves some out. The repertoire holds roughly 30,000 clones, with 70% to 75% as singletons. Sequencing was done on a sample of breast tumor tissue. These receptors all come from a person in their thirties with breast cancer.

The chain uses TRBV19 and TRBJ2-5; 11 bases agree with TRBD1. Germline loops: CDR1 LNHDA, CDR2 SQIVND (reference sequence). V was pared by 3 bases and J by 5 bases, with 8 bases of the junction left unmatched. The CDR3 has 16 residues. CDR3 residues: CASSIRTGGAGETQYF. In DNA, the CDR3 is TGTGCCAGTAGTATCCGGACAGGGGGCGCCGGGGAGACCCAGTACTTC.

V usage is TRBV4-1 and J usage is TRBJ1-1; D unresolved. Germline V gene sequence: CDR1 MGHRA, CDR2 YSYEKL. Deletions cut 1 base from V and 2 bases from J, with 17 bases between. The CDR3 contains 17 residues. The CDR3 nucleotides read TGCGCCAGCAGCCAAGCCACGGGGTCGGCGGGAAACACTGAAGCTTTCTTT. Translating gives CASSQATGSAGNTEAFF.

This chain connects TRBV10-1 to TRBJ2-3, with TRBD1 matching over 7 bases. The germline V gene has CDR1 WNHNN and CDR2 SYGVQD (reference sequence). Trimming at V came to 3 bases and at J to 2 bases, leaving 5 bases not matched to a gene. The CDR3 runs to 15 residues. CDR3 protein: CASSDDRDFTDTQYF. The DNA of the CDR3 is TGCGCCAGCAGTGATGACAGGGATTTCACAGATACGCAGTATTTT.

DNA for the CDR3: TGTGCCAGCAGCTTAGCAGGGGGCCCGCTTAACTATGGCTACACCTTC. Translating gives CASSLAGGPLNYGYTF. This chain links TRBV7-9 with TRBJ1-2, with 7 positions matching TRBD1. Trimming took 0 bases from V and 1 from J; bases not matched to a gene: 5. The CDR3 runs 16 residues. Germline V gene lookup returns CDR1 SEHNR and CDR2 FQNEAQ (reference sequence).

The rearrangement links TRBV7-2 to TRBJ2-1; D possibly matches TRBD1 or TRBD2 (5 bases each). The CDR3 is 15 amino acids. Trimming shortened V by 2 bases and J by 5 bases, and 13 bases separated the two germline ends. Looked up from germline, CDR1 is SGHTA and CDR2 is FQGNSA. The CDR3 DNA reads TGTGCCAGCAGCTTATTGGGGACGTTCGACAATGAGCAGTTCTTC. Translation: CASSLLGTFDNEQFF.

This clone has only a few counts. The chain has TRBV18 and TRBJ1-2; 7 bases align to TRBD1. Trimming cost V 0 bases and J 7 bases; bases outside gene matches: 11. The germline V gene encodes CDR1 KGHSH and CDR2 LQKENI. The CDR3 contains 16 residues. CDR3 in amino acids: CASSPPYVGGLGGYTF. Here the CDR3 DNA reads TGTGCCAGCTCACCACCGTATGTAGGGGGCCTGGGTGGCTACACCTTC.

Only one count was recorded for this clone. The chain is built from TRBV5-8 and TRBJ2-5, with TRBD1 as a possible D gene (5 bases). Germline-derived CDR1 and CDR2 are SGHTS and YDEGEE. Trimming removed 7 bases at V and 1 base at J, with 8 bases between. CDR3 size: 12 residues. The CDR3 loop reads CASAGSQETQYF. The CDR3 nucleotides are TGTGCCAGCGCAGGGTCCCAAGAGACCCAGTACTTC.

This clone occurred a few times. The V and J genes are TRBV6-5 and TRBJ1-2; the match to TRBD1 covers 7 bases. This CDR3 has 12 amino acids. The germline gives CDR1 MNHEY, CDR2 SVGAGI. V gave up 6 bases and J gave up 4 bases; unmatched junction bases: 2. The CDR3 DNA is TGTGCCAGCAGACAGGGGAGCTATGGCTACACCTTC. Protein product: CASRQGSYGYTF.

This clone has more than one count but fewer than ten. The CDR3 spells CATSSGTYEQYF. The CDR3 DNA is TGTGCCACCAGCAGCGGGACCTACGAGCAGTACTTC. V gene TRBV15 combines with J gene TRBJ2-7; tentatively, D is TRBD2 (5 bases). V was cut by 3 bases and J by 2 bases, with 5 bases left in between. Germline assignment: CDR1 LNHNV and CDR2 YYDKDF (reference sequence). The CDR3 totals 12 residues.

The J gene is TRBJ2-1, the V gene TRBV11-2; D is ambiguous. The CDR3 has 13 amino acids. V gave up 3 bases and J gave up 8 bases, with 11 bases separating them. Germline CDR1 SGHAT, CDR2 FQNNGV. DNA for the CDR3: TGTGCCAGCAGCTTTCCCGTAGCCTATGAGCAGTTCTTC. As protein: CASSFPVAYEQFF.